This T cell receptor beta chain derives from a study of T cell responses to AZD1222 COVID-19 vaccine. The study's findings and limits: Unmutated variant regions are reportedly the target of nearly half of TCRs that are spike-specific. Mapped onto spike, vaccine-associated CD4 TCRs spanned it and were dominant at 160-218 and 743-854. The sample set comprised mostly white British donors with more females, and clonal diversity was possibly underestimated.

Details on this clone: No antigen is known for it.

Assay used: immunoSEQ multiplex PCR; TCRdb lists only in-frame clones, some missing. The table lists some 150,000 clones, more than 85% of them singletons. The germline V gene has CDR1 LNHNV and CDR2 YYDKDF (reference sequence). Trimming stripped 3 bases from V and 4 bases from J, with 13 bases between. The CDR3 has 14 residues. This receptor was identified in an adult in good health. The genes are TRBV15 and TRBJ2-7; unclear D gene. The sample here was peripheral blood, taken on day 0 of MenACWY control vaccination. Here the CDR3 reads CATSRSSSRYEQYF. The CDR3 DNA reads TGTGCCACCAGCAGGTCCTCCTCCCGGTACGAGCAGTACTTC.